The rows below give T cell receptor beta chains drawn from one sample of a study of neurological immune-mediated disorders. TCRdb re-called the 5' RACE reads through MiXCR, storing one row per CDR3 protein. This sample has around 66,000 distinct CDR3 sequences, with 4.8% found just once. Sequenced: PBMCs. The receptors originated from a woman aged 65 to 85 with multiple sclerosis. Each CDR3 is given with its conserved first and last residue. The D gene is left open where the match is weak. The listing skips clone size in some rows; elsewhere it reads once, few, many or a size class.

length	V	J	D	size	DNA	CDR3
16	TRBV27	TRBJ2-7	TRBD2	.	TGTGCCAGCAGCAGAGTGAGCGGGGACCCAACCTACGAGCAGTACTTC	CASSRVSGDPTYEQYF
14	TRBV18	TRBJ1-2	.	many	TGTGCCAGCTCACCACTGGACACTAACTATGGCTACACCTTC	CASSPLDTNYGYTF
11	TRBV29-1	TRBJ2-1	.	many	TGCAGCGTTGTTCTGGGAGCTGAGCAGTTCTTC	CSVVLGAEQFF
15	TRBV20-1	TRBJ2-4	.	.	TGCAGTGCTAGAGAGAGGGGAGGAGACAAGGAAATTCAGTACTTC	CSARERGGDKEIQYF
15	TRBV5-1	TRBJ2-2	.	few	TGCGCCAGCAGCTTAACGACAGAGAACACCGGGGAGCTGTTTTTT	CASSLTTENTGELFF
14	TRBV5-1	TRBJ2-1	TRBD2	many	TGCGCCAGCAGCACCCGGGCGGGAGACAATGAGCAGTTCTTC	CASSTRAGDNEQFF
17	TRBV18	TRBJ2-3	.	few	TGTGCCAGCTCACCTTCTTGGGGGGTTGGAGGCACAGATACGCAGTATTTT	CASSPSWGVGGTDTQYF
12	TRBV6-5	TRBJ2-2	.	many	TGTGCCAGTACAACGAGGACCGGGGAGCTGTTTTTT	CASTTRTGELFF
18	TRBV10-3	TRBJ2-5	TRBD2	many	TGTGCCATCAGTGCCTACACTAGCGGGAGGGCCCGAAGCGAGACCCAGTACTTC	CAISAYTSGRARSETQYF
14	TRBV20-1	TRBJ1-1	.	many	TGCAGTGCTAGGCCAGGACACTTGAACACTGAAGCTTTCTTT	CSARPGHLNTEAFF
15	TRBV12-3/TRBV12-4	TRBJ2-7	.	many	TGTGCCAGCAGTTTCGGGCGCCGAATGACCTACGAGCAGTACTTC	CASSFGRRMTYEQYF
13	TRBV12-3/TRBV12-4	TRBJ1-1	.	many	TGTGCCAGCAGGGTTGGGGGCCAGACTGAAGCTTTCTTT	CASRVGGQTEAFF
16	TRBV6-6	TRBJ2-3	TRBD1	many	TGTGCCAGCACCGACAGGGGAGGAGCCGGCACAGATACGCAGTATTTT	CASTDRGGAGTDTQYF
15	TRBV5-1	TRBJ2-7	TRBD2	.	TGCGCCAGCAGCTTATCAACTAGCGGGGCGAACGTGCAGTACTTC	CASSLSTSGANVQYF
12	TRBV2	TRBJ2-7	TRBD1	many	TGTGCCAGCAGTGTCACAGGACAGGTGTTGTACTTC	CASSVTGQVLYF
12	TRBV7-2	TRBJ1-5	.	many	TGTGCCAGCAGACAAGTCAATCAGCCCCAGCATTTT	CASRQVNQPQHF
14	TRBV20-1	TRBJ2-3	.	.	TGCAGTGCTAGCCGTACAAAGGGCCAAGATACGCAGTATTTT	CSASRTKGQDTQYF
13	TRBV27	TRBJ2-7	.	many	TGTGCCAGCAGTTCGCTGACAGACTGGGAGCAGTACTTC	CASSSLTDWEQYF
15	TRBV5-1	TRBJ2-7	.	many	TGCGCCAGCAGCTTGGTTCGGAAGAACTCCTACGAGCAGTACTTC	CASSLVRKNSYEQYF
12	TRBV7-2	TRBJ1-1	.	.	TGTGCCAGCAGCTCATTGGGCACTGAAGCTTTCTTT	CASSSLGTEAFF
16	TRBV5-1	TRBJ2-7	TRBD2	many	TGCGCCAGCAGCTTGGAGATCGCTAGCGGGACCCACGAGCAGTACTTC	CASSLEIASGTHEQYF
14	TRBV12-3/TRBV12-4	TRBJ2-1	.	.	TGTGCCAGCAGTTTAGACCCCCTACAGGGATTAGAGTTCTTC	CASSLDPLQGLEFF
14	TRBV7-2	TRBJ1-5	.	.	TGTGCCAGCAGCTTAATCGGCAGAAATCAGCCCCAGCATTTT	CASSLIGRNQPQHF
12	TRBV12-3/TRBV12-4	TRBJ2-3	.	few	TGTGACAGCAGAACTAGCACAGATACGCAGTATTTT	CDSRTSTDTQYF
15	TRBV20-1	TRBJ1-5	TRBD1	many	TGCAGTGCCGACAAGGGACAGGGGCACGGTCAGCCCCAGCATTTT	CSADKGQGHGQPQHF
15	TRBV7-2	TRBJ1-3	.	many	TGTGCCAGCAGCCCAGGCCCCAGCTCTGGAAACACCATATATTTT	CASSPGPSSGNTIYF
15	TRBV20-1	TRBJ2-1	.	many	TGCAGTGCGGCCTCTTCCCGCGGGTACTACAATGAGCAGTTCTTC	CSAASSRGYYNEQFF
16	TRBV7-3	TRBJ2-3	TRBD2	many	TGTGCCAGCAGCTTAACGGGGGCTAGCGGGAGACTTGCGCAGTATTTT	CASSLTGASGRLAQYF
12	TRBV7-2	TRBJ1-2	.	many	TGTGCCAGCAGCTTGCAGGGGCTGGGCTACACCTTC	CASSLQGLGYTF
14	TRBV5-1	TRBJ2-1	TRBD1	once	TGCGCCAGCAGCATTACCGGGACAGGGAATGAGCAGTTCTTC	CASSITGTGNEQFF
16	TRBV20-1	TRBJ2-7	.	many	TGCAGTGCTAGACCAAACCCCACCGGCCTCTCCTACGAGCAGTACTTC	CSARPNPTGLSYEQYF
14	TRBV6-2/TRBV6-3	TRBJ1-6	.	many	TGTGCCAGCAGTTCCGGGACGTGGATTTCACCCCTCCACTTT	CASSSGTWISPLHF
12	TRBV14	TRBJ1-4	.	many	TGTGCCAGCAGCCAAGCGAAGGAAAAACTGTTTTTT	CASSQAKEKLFF
14	TRBV2	TRBJ2-2	TRBD2	many	TGTGTCCTCGGGACTAGCGGTAACACCGGGGAGCTGTTTTTT	CVLGTSGNTGELFF
14	TRBV3-1	TRBJ2-5	.	many	TGTGCCAGCAGCCAAAGTTACGCAGAAGAGACCCAGTACTTC	CASSQSYAEETQYF
15	TRBV7-9	TRBJ1-1	.	many	TGTGCCAGCAGCTTACTTGGTATAGGGAACACTGAAGCTTTCTTT	CASSLLGIGNTEAFF
15	TRBV7-2	TRBJ2-5	TRBD1	.	TGTGCCAGCAGCTCCTCGACAGGGCGGCAAGAGACCCAGTACTTC	CASSSSTGRQETQYF
16	TRBV4-3	TRBJ2-7	TRBD2	many	TGCGCCAGCAGCCATTCCGCTAGCGGGGAAACCTACGAGCAGTACTTC	CASSHSASGETYEQYF
18	TRBV7-2	TRBJ2-5	TRBD2	many	TGTGCCAGCAGCTCCGGACTAGCGGGGGCGTACCTCCAAGAGACCCAGTACTTC	CASSSGLAGAYLQETQYF
17	TRBV5-5	TRBJ2-5	.	many	TGTGCCAGCAGCTTGTTAAACCGTCGACCGCTCGGGGGAGCCCAGTACTTC	CASSLLNRRPLGGAQYF
15	TRBV28	TRBJ1-2	.	many	TGTGCCAGCAGTCCCCCAGGACCCGGGGCTGGTGGCTACACCTTC	CASSPPGPGAGGYTF
11	TRBV20-1	TRBJ2-5	.	few	TGCAGTGGGGTTTTGGGGGAGACCCAGTACTTC	CSGVLGETQYF
12	TRBV29-1	TRBJ1-2	.	many	TGCAGCGTTCCTCAAGGGAGCTATGGCTACACCTTC	CSVPQGSYGYTF
15	TRBV5-1	TRBJ1-1	.	few	TGCGCCAGCAGTGGACCCCGGGCCAGGAACACTGAAGCTTTCTTT	CASSGPRARNTEAFF
14	TRBV5-1	TRBJ2-6	.	many	TGCGCCAGCAGTCGGGACTCTGGGGCCAACGTCCTGACTTTC	CASSRDSGANVLTF
15	TRBV5-1	TRBJ2-3	.	many	TGCGCCAGCAGCTTGCGGGGGAGCGACACAGATACGCAGTATTTT	CASSLRGSDTDTQYF
19	TRBV14	TRBJ2-6	.	few	TGTGCCAGCAGCCTGTCCGGGATTAGGGCCTCCTCTGGGGCCAACGTCCTGACTTTC	CASSLSGIRASSGANVLTF
15	TRBV20-1	TRBJ2-7	TRBD2	many	TGCAGTGCTAGAGATGCGGGAGGCCCACCGTACGAGCAGTACTTC	CSARDAGGPPYEQYF
15	TRBV20-1	TRBJ2-3	.	many	TGCAGTGCTGCCCGCACTAGCTGGAGGGCAGATACGCAGTATTTT	CSAARTSWRADTQYF
14	TRBV12-3/TRBV12-4	TRBJ2-2	TRBD1	few	TGTGCCAGTACCGACAGGGTCGACACCGGGGAGCTGTTTTTT	CASTDRVDTGELFF
15	TRBV6-5	TRBJ2-7	TRBD1	.	TGTGCCAGCAGAGGGACAGGTAGATTCTCCTACGAGCAGTACTTC	CASRGTGRFSYEQYF
17	TRBV12-3/TRBV12-4	TRBJ2-2	TRBD2	many	TGTGCCAGCAGCCTCCCGGGGCTAGCGGGGAACACCGGGGAGCTGTTTTTT	CASSLPGLAGNTGELFF
15	TRBV3-1	TRBJ2-1	TRBD2	many	TGTGCCAGCAGCCAGGGGGGACTACCCTTGAATGAGCAGTTCTTC	CASSQGGLPLNEQFF
16	TRBV6-5	TRBJ2-2	TRBD2	many	TGTGCCAGCAGTAGCCCTAGCGGGAGTAGCACCGGGGAGCTGTTTTTT	CASSSPSGSSTGELFF
15	TRBV7-9	TRBJ2-7	TRBD2	many	TGTGCCAGCAGCCCAACTAGCGGGCCCTCCTACGAGCAGTACTTC	CASSPTSGPSYEQYF
14	TRBV25-1	TRBJ2-7	.	.	TGTGCCAGCAAGCCCCCGGGGTCCACCTACGAGCAGTACTTC	CASKPPGSTYEQYF
15	TRBV20-1	TRBJ1-1	.	many	TGCAGTGCTAGAGATAGGCGGACGCAGAACACTGAAGCTTTCTTT	CSARDRRTQNTEAFF
15	TRBV5-6	TRBJ1-1	.	many	TGTGCCAGCAGCCCCCTGGACAGCAAGAACACTGAAGCTTTCTTT	CASSPLDSKNTEAFF
15	TRBV24-1	TRBJ2-1	.	many	TGTGCCAGCCACAACCCGGGAGAATCCTACAATGAGCAGTTCTTC	CASHNPGESYNEQFF